This TCR beta chain was sequenced for a study of molecular identifiers for immune sequencing clone quantification. The CDR3 has 16 residues. Germline CDR1 and CDR2: SEHNR and FQNEAQ (reference sequence). Trimming took 5 bases from V and 3 from J, leaving 20 bases between them. TCRdb redid the calling of the PCR reads with MiXCR, one entry per CDR3 protein. Among about 320,000 distinct CDR3 sequences listed, 20% to 25% were seen once. Sequencing used naive CD8+ T cells from blood, with Jurkat cell RNA spiked in. Noted subset: FACS-sorted CD8+CD4-CCR7+CD45RA+ naive T cells. The receptor's source is a human donor in good health. Some libraries in this study had Jurkat cell RNA spiked in. The V gene is TRBV7-9, the J gene TRBJ2-7, with a tentative D call TRBD1 (6 bases). The CDR3 loop is CASSPPMRTDSYEQYF. For the CDR3, the DNA is TGTGCCAGCAGCCCACCAATGCGGACAGATAGCTACGAGCAGTACTTC.